This TCR beta chain was sequenced during a study of beta chain features in type 1 diabetes. Study results and limitations: In comparison with healthy donors, patients had naive, central memory and Treg TCRB repertoires that appeared more similar.

The germline V and J ends were trimmed by 1 base and 0 bases, with 10 bases remaining between them. Germline V gene sequence: CDR1 SGHTA, CDR2 FQGNSA. This CDR3 is built from 16 residues. This clone was picked up a small number of times. Antigen unknown. As every portion of the isolated RNA was reverse transcribed, the sequencing read expressed TCRB transcripts. About 3.4 million reads on average were seen across naive, central memory and regulatory T cell samples. The data were produced by immunoSEQ multiplex PCR, yet TCRdb's version contains in-frame clones alone and is incomplete. The table has hundreds of thousands of clones, roughly 16% seen once.

The TCR originated in a man younger than 30 in good health. Sequenced: naive CD4+ T cells from blood. This chain links TRBV7-2 with TRBJ1-5; D is uncertain. CDR3 protein: CASSLVAGFSNQPQHF. DNA of the CDR3: TGTGCCAGCAGCTTAGTGGCAGGTTTTAGCAATCAGCCCCAGCATTTT.